This TCR beta chain comes out of a study of T-cell reconstitution after alpha-beta-depleted transplantation in children. Trimming stripped 0 bases from V and 4 bases from J, with 10 bases between. Germline V gene data show CDR1 as MNHEY and CDR2 as SVGEGT. CDR3 size: 15 residues. Unique molecular identifiers featured in how the TCRbeta library was prepared. TCRdb independently ran MiXCR on the PCR reads; one entry per CDR3 protein. The data contain a few hundred thousand distinct CDR3 sequences, 11% of them singletons. Sequencing was performed on PBMCs from the stem cell graft donor, taken from the stem cell graft. The sequence came from a human donor who donated a stem cell graft to a child with acute myeloid leukemia. The chain employs TRBV6-2 or TRBV6-3 and TRBJ2-1; D not resolved. The CDR3: CASSYSLDTYNEQFF. The CDR3 bases are TGTGCCAGCAGTTACTCCCTTGACACATACAATGAGCAGTTCTTC.